This TCR beta chain stems from a study of cytomegalovirus exposure and HLA in healthy donors. The V end was cut by 5 bases, the J end by 4 bases, with 7 bases between. Germline loops: CDR1 SNHLY, CDR2 FYNNEI. The CDR3 runs to 12 residues. The PCR made use of 60 Vbeta and 13 Jbeta primers. The data were produced by immunoSEQ multiplex PCR, yet TCRdb's version contains in-frame clones alone and is incomplete. The top ten clones hold roughly 0.31% of a sample with roughly 250,000 clones, approximately 80% of them seen once. The sample consisted of PBMCs. The rearrangement joins TRBV2 to TRBJ2-3; D uncertain. The TCR originated in a girl aged 2-10 years in good health and CMV-seronegative. CDR3: CASSSSSDTQYF. The CDR3 nucleotides read TGTGCCAGCAGTTCGTCGTCAGATACGCAGTATTTT.